The 8 T cell receptor beta chains reported below all come from one sample, sequenced in a study of cytomegalovirus exposure and HLA in healthy donors. The PCR used 60 Vbeta and 13 Jbeta primers. Assay: immunoSEQ multiplex PCR; the TCRdb copy retains only in-frame clones and omits some. The data hold roughly 110,000 clones, with 70% to 80% observed a single time. The source material was PBMCs. Every receptor here comes from a female donor in good health and CMV-seronegative.

V gene TRBV27 combines with J gene TRBJ2-7, with TRBD1 matching 7 bases. The V gene end was trimmed by 6 bases and the J gene end by 3 bases; junction bases not matched to a gene: 2. The CDR3 sequence is 12 residues long. Germline assignment: CDR1 MNHEY and CDR2 SMNVEV (reference sequence). As DNA, the CDR3 is TGTGCCAGCAGCCACAGGGGCTACGAGCAGTACTTC. Translated, it gives CASSHRGYEQYF.

This clone showed up just once. V and J are TRBV6-1 and TRBJ2-7; 7 bases map to TRBD1. The CDR3 spans 12 residues. J was trimmed by 4 bases and V by 3 bases; bases with no gene match: 0. The V gene's germline CDR1 is MNHNS and CDR2 SASEGT. CDR3 residues: CASSETGYEQYF. CDR3 nucleotides: TGTGCCAGCAGTGAGACAGGGTACGAGCAGTACTTC.

As DNA, the CDR3 is TGTGCCAGCAGCCAATCGGCGGACAGGGGGGTTAATCAGCCCCAGCATTTT. Translation: CASSQSADRGVNQPQHF. The chain links TRBV16 to TRBJ1-5, with 10 bases aligning to TRBD1. The CDR3 is 17 amino acids. J was trimmed by 4 bases and V by 0 bases; bases with no gene match: 6. The germline CDR1 and CDR2 sequences are KGHSY and FQNENV. Based on the CDR3 plus reference TRBV16 and TRBJ1-5, the full variable domain is GEEVAQTPKHLVRGEGQKAKLYCAPIKGHSYVFWYQQVLKNEFKFLISFQNENVFDETGMPKERFSAKCLPNSPCSLEIQATKLEDSAVYFCASSQSADRGVNQPQHFGDGTRLSIL.

This chain uses TRBV2 with TRBJ2-7; no clear D. Looked up from germline, CDR1 is SNHLY and CDR2 is FYNNEI. This CDR3 has 17 residues. Trimming pared 8 bases from V and 0 bases from J, leaving 23 bases between. The CDR3 loop reads CASSPPSISGNSYEQYF. CDR3 DNA: TGTGCCAGCTCCCCCCCTAGTATATCGGGTAACTCCTACGAGCAGTACTTC.

This chain joins TRBV5-4 and TRBJ2-5, with D uncertain. Germline CDR1 and CDR2: SGHNT and YYREEE (reference sequence). The V end lost 2 bases, the J end lost 4 bases, and 3 bases lay between the germline ends. The CDR3 consists of 11 residues. CDR3 in amino acids: CASSFRETQYF. CDR3 DNA sequence: TGTGCCAGCAGCTTCCGAGAGACCCAGTACTTC.

This clone has a single count. The chain has TRBV30 and TRBJ2-5; the match to TRBD1 covers 10 bases. The J call may not be correct, given that the DNA end is closer to TRBJ2-7. Germline CDR1 and CDR2: GTSNPN and SVGIG (reference sequence). CDR3 length: 14 residues. The CDR3 spells CAWNRDRGGYEQYF. As DNA, the CDR3 is TGTGCCTGGAACCGGGACAGGGGAGGTTACGAGCAGTACTTC.

DNA for the CDR3: TGTGCCAGCAGCCGACAAAACCCGGGTGTCTTGGTGGGAGCAGGGGGATCCTACGAGCAGTACTTC. Translated: CASSRQNPGVLVGAGGSYEQYF. This chain joins TRBV27 and TRBJ2-7; 7 nucleotides line up with TRBD1. V trimming: 6 bases; J trimming: 1 base; junction bases outside the gene matches: 30. This CDR3 region has 22 residues. Germline lookup yields CDR1 MNHEY and CDR2 SMNVEV (reference sequence).

The chain employs TRBV29-1 and TRBJ1-1; D is possibly TRBD1 (5 bases). The ends were cut back, 6 bases at V and 4 bases at J, with 15 bases in the middle. CDR3 length: 13 amino acids. Germline values: CDR1 SQVTM, CDR2 ANQGSEA. The DNA of the CDR3 is TGCAGCGTCGCCGGACATCAGGGCACTGAAGCTTTCTTT. This codes for CSVAGHQGTEAFF.